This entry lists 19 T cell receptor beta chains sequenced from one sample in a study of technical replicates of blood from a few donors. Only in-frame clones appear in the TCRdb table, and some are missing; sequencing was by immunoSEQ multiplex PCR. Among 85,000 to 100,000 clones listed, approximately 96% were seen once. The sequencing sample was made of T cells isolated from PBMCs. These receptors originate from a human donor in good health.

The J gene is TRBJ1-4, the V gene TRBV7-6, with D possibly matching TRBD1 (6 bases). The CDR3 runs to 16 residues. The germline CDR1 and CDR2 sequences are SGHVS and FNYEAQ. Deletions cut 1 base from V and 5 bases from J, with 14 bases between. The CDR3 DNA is TGTGCCAGCAGCTTAGTTTTTGGGGGCCTAAATGAAAAACTGTTTTTT. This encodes CASSLVFGGLNEKLFF.

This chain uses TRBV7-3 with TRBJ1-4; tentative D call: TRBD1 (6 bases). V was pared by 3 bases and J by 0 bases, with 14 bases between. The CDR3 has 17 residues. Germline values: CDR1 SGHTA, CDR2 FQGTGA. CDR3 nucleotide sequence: TGTGCCAGCAGCTTCCAAGGGAAGGGGGCAACTAATGAAAAACTGTTTTTT. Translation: CASSFQGKGATNEKLFF.

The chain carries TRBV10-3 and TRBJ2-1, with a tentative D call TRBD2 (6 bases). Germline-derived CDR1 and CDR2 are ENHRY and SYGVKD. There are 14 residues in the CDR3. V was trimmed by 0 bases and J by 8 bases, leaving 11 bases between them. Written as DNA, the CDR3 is TGTGCCATCAGTGAGTCGGAGGGCGCCCATGAGCAGTTCTTC. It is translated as CAISESEGAHEQFF.

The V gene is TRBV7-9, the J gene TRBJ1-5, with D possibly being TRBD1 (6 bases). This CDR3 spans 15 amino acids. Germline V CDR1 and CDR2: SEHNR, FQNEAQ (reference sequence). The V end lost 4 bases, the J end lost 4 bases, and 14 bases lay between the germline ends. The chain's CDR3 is CASSSRGGNNQPQHF. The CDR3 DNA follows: TGTGCCAGCAGCTCTCGAGGGGGAAATAATCAGCCCCAGCATTTT.

CDR3 loop: CASSFLGQGYGYTF. CDR3 nucleotides: TGTGCCAGCAGCTTTTTGGGACAGGGGTATGGCTACACCTTC. The chain links TRBV7-9 to TRBJ1-2, with 10 bases matching TRBD1. V shed 3 bases and J 5 bases; nucleotides not matched to a gene: 3. Germline V CDR1 and CDR2: SEHNR, FQNEAQ (reference sequence). The CDR3 is 14 amino acids.

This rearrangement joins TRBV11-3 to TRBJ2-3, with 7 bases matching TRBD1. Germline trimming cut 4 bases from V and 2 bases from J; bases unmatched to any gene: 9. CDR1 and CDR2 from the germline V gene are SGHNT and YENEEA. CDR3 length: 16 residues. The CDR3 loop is CASSYGPRGFTDTQYF. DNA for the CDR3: TGTGCCAGCAGCTATGGGCCCAGGGGGTTCACAGATACGCAGTATTTT.

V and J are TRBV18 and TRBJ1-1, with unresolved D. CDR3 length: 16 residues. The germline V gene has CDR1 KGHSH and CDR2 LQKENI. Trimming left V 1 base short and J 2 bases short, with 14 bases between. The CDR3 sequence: CASSPRDDTLNTEAFF. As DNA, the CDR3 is TGTGCCAGCTCACCACGAGATGACACCTTAAACACTGAAGCTTTCTTT.

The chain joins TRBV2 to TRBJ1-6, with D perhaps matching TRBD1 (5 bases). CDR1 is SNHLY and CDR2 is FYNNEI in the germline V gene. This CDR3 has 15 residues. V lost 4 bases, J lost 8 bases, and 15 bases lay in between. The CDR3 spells CASSAPSGGDSPLHF. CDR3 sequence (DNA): TGTGCCAGCAGTGCCCCGTCCGGGGGGGATTCACCCCTCCACTTT.

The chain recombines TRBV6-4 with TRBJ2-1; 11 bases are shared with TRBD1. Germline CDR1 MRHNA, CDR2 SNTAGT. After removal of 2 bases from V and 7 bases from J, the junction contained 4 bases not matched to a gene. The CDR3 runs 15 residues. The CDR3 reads CASSDRGQGVNEQFF. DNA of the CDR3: TGTGCCAGCAGTGACAGGGGACAGGGGGTGAATGAGCAGTTCTTC.

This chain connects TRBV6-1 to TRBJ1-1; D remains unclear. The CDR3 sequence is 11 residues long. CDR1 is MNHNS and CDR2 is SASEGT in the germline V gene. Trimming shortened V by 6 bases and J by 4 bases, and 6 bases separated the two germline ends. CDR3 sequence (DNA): TGTGCCAGCAGAAGAGCCACTGAAGCTTTCTTT. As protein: CASRRATEAFF.

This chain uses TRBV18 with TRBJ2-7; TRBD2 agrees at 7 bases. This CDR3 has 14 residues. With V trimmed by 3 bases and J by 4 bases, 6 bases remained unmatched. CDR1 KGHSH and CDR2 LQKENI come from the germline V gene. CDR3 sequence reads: CASSPGGAAYEQYF. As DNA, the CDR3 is TGTGCCAGCTCACCGGGAGGGGCAGCGTACGAGCAGTACTTC.

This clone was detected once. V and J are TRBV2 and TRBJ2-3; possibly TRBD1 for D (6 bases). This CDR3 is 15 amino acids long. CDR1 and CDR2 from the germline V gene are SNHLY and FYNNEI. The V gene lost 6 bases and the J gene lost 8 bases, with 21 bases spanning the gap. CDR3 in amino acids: CASRNGQPGRVTQYF. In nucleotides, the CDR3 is TGTGCCAGCAGGAACGGACAGCCGGGAAGGGTTACGCAGTATTTT.

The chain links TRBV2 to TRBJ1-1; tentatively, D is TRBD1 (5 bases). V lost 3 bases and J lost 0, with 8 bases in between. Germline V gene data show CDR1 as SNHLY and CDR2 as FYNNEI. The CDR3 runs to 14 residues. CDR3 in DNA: TGTGCCAGCAGTGACCAGGGTCTGAACACTGAAGCTTTCTTT. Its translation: CASSDQGLNTEAFF. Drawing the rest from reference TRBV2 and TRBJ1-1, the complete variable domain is EPEVTQTPSHQVTQMGQEVILRCVPISNHLYFYWYRQILGQKVEFLVSFYNNEISEKSEIFDDQFSVERPDGSNFTLKIRSTKLEDSAMYFCASSDQGLNTEAFFGQGTRLTVV.

CDR3: CASSGDSKPNYGYTF. The CDR3 bases are TGTGCCAGCAGCGGAGACAGTAAACCTAACTATGGCTACACCTTC. The V and J genes are TRBV11-3 and TRBJ1-2; perhaps TRBD1 as D (5 bases). Trimming cost V 5 bases and J 0 bases, with 13 bases left between them. The CDR3 has 15 amino acids. Germline loops: CDR1 SGHNT, CDR2 YENEEA.

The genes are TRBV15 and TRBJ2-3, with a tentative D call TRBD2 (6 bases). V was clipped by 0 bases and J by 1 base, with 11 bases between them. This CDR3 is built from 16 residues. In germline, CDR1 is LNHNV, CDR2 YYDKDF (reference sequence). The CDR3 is CATSRDPGEGTDTQYF. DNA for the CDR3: TGTGCCACCAGCAGAGACCCGGGAGAGGGCACAGATACGCAGTATTTT. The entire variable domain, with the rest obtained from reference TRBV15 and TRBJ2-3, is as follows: DAMVIQNPRYQVTQFGKPVTLSCSQTLNHNVMYWYQQKSSQAPKLLFHYYDKDFNNEADTPDNFQSRRPNTSFCFLDIRSPGLGDTAMYLCATSRDPGEGTDTQYFGPGTRLTVL.

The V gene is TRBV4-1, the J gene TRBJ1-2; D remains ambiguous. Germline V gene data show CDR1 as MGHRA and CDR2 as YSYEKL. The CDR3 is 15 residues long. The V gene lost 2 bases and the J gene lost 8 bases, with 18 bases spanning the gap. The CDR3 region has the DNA TGCGCCAGCAGCCAATCGACAACAGCAAACTGGGGCTACACCTTC. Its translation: CASSQSTTANWGYTF.

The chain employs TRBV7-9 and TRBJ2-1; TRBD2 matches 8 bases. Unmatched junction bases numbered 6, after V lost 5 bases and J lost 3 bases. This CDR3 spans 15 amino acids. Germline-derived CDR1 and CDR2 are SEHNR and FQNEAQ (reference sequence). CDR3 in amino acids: CASSPERESYNEQFF. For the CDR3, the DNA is TGTGCCAGCAGCCCAGAGCGGGAGAGCTACAATGAGCAGTTCTTC.

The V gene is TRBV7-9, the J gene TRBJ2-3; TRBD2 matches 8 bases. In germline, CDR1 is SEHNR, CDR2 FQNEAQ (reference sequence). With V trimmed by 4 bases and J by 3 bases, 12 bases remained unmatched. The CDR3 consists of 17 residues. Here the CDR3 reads CASSSTLSGRRTDTQYF. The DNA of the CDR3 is TGTGCCAGCAGCTCAACCCTCAGCGGGAGACGTACAGATACGCAGTATTTT.

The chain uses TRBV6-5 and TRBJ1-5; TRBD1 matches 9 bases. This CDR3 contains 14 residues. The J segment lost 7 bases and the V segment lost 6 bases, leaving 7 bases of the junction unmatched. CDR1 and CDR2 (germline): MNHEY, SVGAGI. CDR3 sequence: CASRPGQGVQPQHF. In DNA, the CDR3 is TGTGCCAGCAGGCCGGGACAGGGAGTACAGCCCCAGCATTTT.